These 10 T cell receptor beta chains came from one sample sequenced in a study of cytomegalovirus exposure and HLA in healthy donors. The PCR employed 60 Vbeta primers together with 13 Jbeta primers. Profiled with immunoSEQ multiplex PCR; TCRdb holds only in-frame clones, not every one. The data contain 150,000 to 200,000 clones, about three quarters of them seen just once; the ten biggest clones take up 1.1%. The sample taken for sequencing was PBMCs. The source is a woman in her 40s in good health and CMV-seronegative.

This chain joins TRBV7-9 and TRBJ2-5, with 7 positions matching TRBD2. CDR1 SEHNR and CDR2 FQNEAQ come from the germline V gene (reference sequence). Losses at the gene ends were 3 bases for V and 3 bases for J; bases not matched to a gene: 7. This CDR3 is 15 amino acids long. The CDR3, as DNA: TGTGCCAGCAGCTTGAGACTAGCTAATGAAGAGACCCAGTACTTC. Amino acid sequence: CASSLRLANEETQYF.

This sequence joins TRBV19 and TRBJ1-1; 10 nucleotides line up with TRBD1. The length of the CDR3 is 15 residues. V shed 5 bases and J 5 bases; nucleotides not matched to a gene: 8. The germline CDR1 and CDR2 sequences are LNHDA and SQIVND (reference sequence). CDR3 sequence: CASSPGTGVDTEAFF. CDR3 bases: TGTGCCAGTAGTCCCGGGACAGGGGTAGATACTGAAGCTTTCTTT.

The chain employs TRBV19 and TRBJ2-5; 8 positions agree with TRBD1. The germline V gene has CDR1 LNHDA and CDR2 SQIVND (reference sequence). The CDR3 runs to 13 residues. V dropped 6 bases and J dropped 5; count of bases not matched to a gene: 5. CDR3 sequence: CASSPTGVETQYF. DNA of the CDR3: TGTGCCAGTAGCCCGACAGGGGTGGAGACCCAGTACTTC.

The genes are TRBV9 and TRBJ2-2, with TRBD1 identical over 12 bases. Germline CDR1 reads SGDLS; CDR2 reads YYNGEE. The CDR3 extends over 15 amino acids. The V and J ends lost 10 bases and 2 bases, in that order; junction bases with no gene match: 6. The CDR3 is CARTGTGGNTGELFF. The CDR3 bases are TGTGCCCGCACTGGGACAGGGGGCAACACCGGGGAGCTGTTTTTT. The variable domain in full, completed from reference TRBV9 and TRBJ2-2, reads DSGVTQTPKHLITATGQRVTLRCSPRSGDLSVYWYQQSLDQGLQFLIQYYNGEERAKGNILERFSAQQFPDLHSELNLSSLELGDSALYFCARTGTGGNTGELFFGEGSRLTVL.

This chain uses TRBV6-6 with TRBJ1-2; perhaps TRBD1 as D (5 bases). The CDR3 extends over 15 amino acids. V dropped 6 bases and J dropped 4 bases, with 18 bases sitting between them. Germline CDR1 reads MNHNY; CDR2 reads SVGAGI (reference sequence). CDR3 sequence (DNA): TGTGCCAGCAGCCCCGGACACCTGGGAAGCTATGGCTACACCTTC. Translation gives CASSPGHLGSYGYTF.

CDR3 DNA sequence: TGCGCCAGCCCTTCATCGGTACGTACTGAAGCTTTCTTT. It specifies CASPSSVRTEAFF. The V and J genes are TRBV10-1 and TRBJ1-1; D is uncertain. CDR1 is WNHNN, CDR2 SYGVQD, per germline (reference sequence). The ends were cut back, 8 bases at V and 5 bases at J, with 15 bases in the middle. The CDR3 covers 13 residues.

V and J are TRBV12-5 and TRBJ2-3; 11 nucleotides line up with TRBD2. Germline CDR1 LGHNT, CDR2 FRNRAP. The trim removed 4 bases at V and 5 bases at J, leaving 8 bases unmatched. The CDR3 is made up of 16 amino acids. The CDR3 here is CASGSGTSGAGDTQYF. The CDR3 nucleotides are TGTGCTAGTGGTTCCGGGACTAGCGGAGCCGGAGATACGCAGTATTTT. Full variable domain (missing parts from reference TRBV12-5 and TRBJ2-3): DARVTQTPRHKVTEMGQEVTMRCQPILGHNTVFWYRQTMMQGLELLAYFRNRAPLDDSGMPKDRFSAEMPDATLATLKIQPSEPRDSAVYFCASGSGTSGAGDTQYFGPGTRLTVL.

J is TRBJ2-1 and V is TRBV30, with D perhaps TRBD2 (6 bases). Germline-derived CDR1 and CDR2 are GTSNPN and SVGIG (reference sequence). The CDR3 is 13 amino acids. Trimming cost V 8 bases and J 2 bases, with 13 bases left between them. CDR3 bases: TGTGCCCGCCATAGCGGTACCTACAATGAGCAGTTCTTC. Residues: CARHSGTYNEQFF.

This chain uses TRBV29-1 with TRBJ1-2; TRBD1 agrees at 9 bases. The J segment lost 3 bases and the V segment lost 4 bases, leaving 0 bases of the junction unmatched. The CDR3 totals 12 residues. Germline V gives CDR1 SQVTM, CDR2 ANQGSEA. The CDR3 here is CSVGDRDYGYTF. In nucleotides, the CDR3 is TGCAGCGTTGGGGACAGGGACTATGGCTACACCTTC.

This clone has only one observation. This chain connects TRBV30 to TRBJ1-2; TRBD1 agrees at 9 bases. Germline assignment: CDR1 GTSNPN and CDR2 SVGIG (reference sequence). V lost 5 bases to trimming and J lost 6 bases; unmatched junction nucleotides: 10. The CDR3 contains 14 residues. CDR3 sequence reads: CAWYPGTGFHGYTF. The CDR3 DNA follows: TGTGCCTGGTATCCCGGGACAGGGTTTCATGGCTACACCTTC. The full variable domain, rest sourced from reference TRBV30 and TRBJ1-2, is SQTIHQWPATLVQPVGSPLSLECTVEGTSNPNLYWYRQAAGRGLQLLFYSVGIGQISSEVPQNLSASRPQDRQFILSSKKLLLSDSGFYLCAWYPGTGFHGYTFGSGTRLTVV.